This T cell receptor (beta chain) was profiled in a study of shared clonotypes between healthy human individuals. Turning to the study itself: The study enrolled a couple of women and three men aged 18 to 49.

The germline gives CDR1 SGHTS, CDR2 YDEGEE. The CDR3 runs 15 residues. J lost 4 bases, V lost 2 bases, and 6 bases had no gene match. Study findings and constraints: Genetic and exposure-history diversity was limited by the few donors.

Deep was the level used in running the assay. Scientists sequenced DNA from unsorted PBMC on ten immunoSEQ deep assay plates. The method was immunoSEQ multiplex PCR; TCRdb's version includes in-frame clones alone and lacks a portion of them. The sample includes a few hundred thousand clones, around 80% of them seen just once. For this clone: What it recognizes is unknown.

Input material: PBMCs. This chain uses TRBV5-8 with TRBJ1-5; 7 bases match TRBD1. This receptor was obtained from a woman aged 40 to 50 in good health. Some clones in this sample may be carry-over from other donors' samples. CDR3 in amino acids: CASSFMGDRNQPQHF. In nucleotides, the CDR3 is TGTGCCAGCAGCTTTATGGGGGACAGAAATCAGCCCCAGCATTTT.